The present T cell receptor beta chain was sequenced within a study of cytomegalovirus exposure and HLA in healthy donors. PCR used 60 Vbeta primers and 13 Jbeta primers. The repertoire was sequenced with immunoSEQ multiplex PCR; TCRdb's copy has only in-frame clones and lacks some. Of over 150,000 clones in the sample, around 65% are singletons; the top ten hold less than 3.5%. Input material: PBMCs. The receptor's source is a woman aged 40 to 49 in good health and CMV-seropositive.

The CDR3 here is CSVGSLATNEKLFF. The DNA of the CDR3 is TGCAGCGTTGGTTCCCTTGCAACTAATGAAAAACTGTTTTTT. The chain carries TRBV29-1 and TRBJ1-4; D is unclear. Germline values: CDR1 SQVTM, CDR2 ANQGSEA. The CDR3 length is 14 residues. Trimming removed 4 bases from V and 0 bases from J, with 9 bases in between. Combining the CDR3 with reference TRBV29-1 and TRBJ1-4 gives the whole variable domain SAVISQKPSRDICQRGTSLTIQCQVDSQVTMMFWYRQQPGQSLTLIATANQGSEATYESGFVIDKFPISRPNLTFSTLTVSNMSPEDSSIYLCSVGSLATNEKLFFGSGTQLSVL.